The rows below give T cell receptor beta chains drawn from one sample of a study of OX40 agonist ivuxolimab in advanced cancers. Profiled with immunoSEQ multiplex PCR; TCRdb holds only in-frame clones, not every one. The profile shows over 50,000 clones, about 86% of them singletons. The sample was CD4+ or CD8+ T cells sorted from blood, taken in a trial of the OX40 agonist ivuxolimab. These receptors were collected from an adult with an advanced solid tumor such as melanoma, head and neck, liver or kidney cancer. Both conserved end residues are part of each CDR3. The D gene is left open where the match is weak. Expanded clones are given a class, and other clones once, few, many or no size at all.

>TRBV14|TRBD2|TRBJ2-1|-
TGTGCCAGCAGCCGCCACACTAGCGTAAGCTCCTACAATGAGCAGTTCTTC
CASSRHTSVSSYNEQFF
>TRBV6-1|-|TRBJ2-2|-
TGTGCCAGCGACCAGACAGGATGGAGCGGGGAGCTGTTTTTT
CASDQTGWSGELFF
>TRBV7-3|TRBD1|TRBJ1-2|-
TGTGCCAGCAGCTTGGGACAGGGGGCTGACTATGGCTACACCTTC
CASSLGQGADYGYTF
>TRBV9|-|TRBJ1-1|-
TGTGCCAGCAGCTCAGAGAACACTGAAGCTTTCTTT
CASSSENTEAFF
>TRBV5-3|-|TRBJ1-5|-
TGTGCCAGAAGCTTTGTAGGCCCTAGCAATCAGCCCCAGCATTTT
CARSFVGPSNQPQHF
>TRBV6-6|-|TRBJ2-7|-
TGTGCCAGCAGTTACGGCAAGTTAGTAGGCTACGAGCAGTACTTC
CASSYGKLVGYEQYF
>TRBV5-4|-|TRBJ2-7|-
TGTGCCAGCAGCTTGGGAAAGTGGGGGGGCGGAAAGCAGTACTTC
CASSLGKWGGGKQYF
>TRBV27|-|TRBJ2-7|once
TGTGCCAGCAGTGCCGTGTGGGGCTACGAGCAGTACTTC
CASSAVWGYEQYF
>TRBV27|-|TRBJ1-5|-
TGTGCCAGCAGTTACGGGGGTATCAATCAGCCCCAGCATTTT
CASSYGGINQPQHF
>TRBV6-1|-|TRBJ1-5|-
TGTGCCAGCAGTGAACACACCGGCTATAGCAATCAGCCCCAGCATTTT
CASSEHTGYSNQPQHF
>TRBV11-2|-|TRBJ1-5|-
TGTGCCAGCAGCGATCAAGATCAGCCCCAGCATTTT
CASSDQDQPQHF
>TRBV29-1|-|TRBJ2-7|-
TGCAGCGTCGGTAAGGGGGTCGAGCAGTACTTC
CSVGKGVEQYF
>TRBV6-1|TRBD1|TRBJ1-2|-
TGTGCCAGCAGTGGGGACAGTCCCTGGGGCTATGGCTACACCTTC
CASSGDSPWGYGYTF
>TRBV20-1|-|TRBJ2-1|-
TGCAGTGCTTACTACAATGAGCAGTTCTTC
CSAYYNEQFF
>TRBV7-9|TRBD1|TRBJ1-2|-
TGTGCCAGCAGCCCCGGACAGGGGTATGGCTACACCTTC
CASSPGQGYGYTF
>TRBV12-5|-|TRBJ1-1|-
TGTGCTAGTGAATGGGCGGCCTTTGGTGAAGCTTTCTTT
CASEWAAFGEAFF
>TRBV6-5|TRBD1|TRBJ1-2|-
TGTGCCAGCAGTTACGGCCTACAGGGGGCATGGGGCTACACCTTC
CASSYGLQGAWGYTF
>TRBV6-1|-|TRBJ1-2|-
TGTGCCAGCAGGCCGGACAACCGTCCGGTAGGCTACACCTTC
CASRPDNRPVGYTF
>TRBV28|TRBD1|TRBJ2-7|-
TGTGCCAGCACTCTCGTGGGGACAGGGGGCGGCGAGCAGTACTTC
CASTLVGTGGGEQYF
>TRBV7-6|-|TRBJ1-3|-
TGTGCCAGCAGCAACAATCCCGGAAACACCATATATTTT
CASSNNPGNTIYF
>TRBV5-6|TRBD1|TRBJ2-1|-
TGTGCCAGCAGCCCCGGACAGGGGATGTTCGATGAGCAGTTCTTC
CASSPGQGMFDEQFF
>TRBV5-8|TRBD1|TRBJ1-2|-
TGTGCCAGCCAGACGGGACAGATCTATGGCTACACCTTC
CASQTGQIYGYTF
>TRBV6-5|-|TRBJ1-2|-
TGTGCCAGCAGTGAAGAGGGAGGCGGCTACACCTTC
CASSEEGGGYTF
>TRBV19|-|TRBJ2-5|-
TGTGCCAGTAAGACGGACGGTCTGGGAGAGACCCAGTACTTC
CASKTDGLGETQYF
>TRBV28|TRBD1|TRBJ2-7|-
TGTGCCAGCAGTATTGCGGGACAGGGATCCTACGAGCAGTACTTC
CASSIAGQGSYEQYF
>TRBV7-2|-|TRBJ1-1|-
TGTGCCAGCAGCCCTGGGGGTAATCCGAAAGCTTTCTTT
CASSPGGNPKAFF
>TRBV6-1|-|TRBJ2-3|-
TGTGCCAGCAGTGAAGCGGATAGACCCACAGATACGCAGTATTTT
CASSEADRPTDTQYF
>TRBV9|TRBD1|TRBJ1-2|-
TGTGCCAGCAGCCTGGGACAGGGTTTGAGCTATGGCTACACCTTC
CASSLGQGLSYGYTF
>TRBV27|-|TRBJ2-5|-
TGTGCCAGCAGCCAGTATGGGGGTCTAAGGTGGACCCAGTACTTC
CASSQYGGLRWTQYF
>TRBV13|-|TRBJ2-6|once
TGTGCCAGCAGCTTAGCGGGGGACTCTGGGGCCAACGTCCTGACTTTC
CASSLAGDSGANVLTF